This T cell receptor (beta chain) originates from a study of blood T cells in healthy people across ages. General study points: Aged donors had fewer naive CD4+ cells and lower diversity than long-lived donors. Per-million-T-cell TCR beta diversity fell roughly linearly with age.

Using a J-beta primer mix together with a sample-barcoded 5' primer, a second PCR was run for about 7 to 12 cycles. One entry per CDR3 protein, called by TCRdb with MiXCR from the 5' RACE reads. The sample has fewer than 600,000 distinct CDR3 sequences, roughly a quarter seen once. This clonotype was detected a few times. No antigen is known for it. The CDR3 covers 13 residues. The V gene's germline CDR1 is LGHDT and CDR2 YNNKEL (reference sequence). This same sample was also taken into another study, of T cells of mothers and their children. That report adds: Per child, 2.5 million to 3.5 million TCR beta CDR3 reads were obtained, against over 9 million per mother.

The receptor was isolated from a boy aged 2 to 9 in good health. This chain joins TRBV3-1 and TRBJ2-5; D not resolved. Gene TRBJ2-7 matches the end of the DNA better, so the J call may be wrong. The source material was blood. The CDR3 spells CASSQSREYEQYF. The CDR3 bases are TGTGCCAGCAGCCAGTCTAGAGAGTACGAGCAGTACTTC.